A selection of T cell receptor beta chains follows, all from one sample in a study of cytomegalovirus exposure and HLA in healthy donors. Here immunoSEQ multiplex PCR was the method, and the copy in TCRdb shows in-frame clones only, minus some. The sample holds 90,000 to 140,000 clones, 78% seen once. Source material: PBMCs. Receptors originate from a man aged 25-40 years in good health and CMV-seronegative. CDR3s include the opening cysteine and the closing phenylalanine or tryptophan. The D gene is left open where the match is weak. Rows may omit the clone size; those that give it use once, few, many or a size class.

j_call v_call d_call cdr3_length clone_size cdr3_nt cdr3_aa
TRBJ2-4 TRBV5-4 TRBD1 16 - TGTGCCAGCAGCTCACAGGGGGCTGGAGCCAAAAACATTCAGTACTTC CASSSQGAGAKNIQYF
TRBJ2-1 TRBV7-9 TRBD2 16 - TGTGCCAGCAGCCCCACACTAGCGGGAGTGGATAATGAGCAGTTCTTC CASSPTLAGVDNEQFF
TRBJ2-7 TRBV30 TRBD1 15 - TGTGCCTGGATGAGCCCGGGACAGAAGATACACGAGCAGTACTTC CAWMSPGQKIHEQYF
TRBJ1-5 TRBV7-8 - 16 - TGTGCCAGCAGCTTCTGGGGGCGGATTGGCGATCAGCCCCAGCATTTT CASSFWGRIGDQPQHF
TRBJ1-5 TRBV27 - 14 - TGTGCCAGCAGTTACAGGGTTTCTAATCAGCCCCAGCATTTT CASSYRVSNQPQHF
TRBJ1-2 TRBV16 - 13 once TGTGCCAGCAGCCAACAGGTTTACTATGGCTACACCTTC CASSQQVYYGYTF
TRBJ1-5 TRBV6-6 TRBD1 14 once TGTGCCAGCAGGACGACAGGGCTTAATCAGCCCCAGCATTTT CASRTTGLNQPQHF
TRBJ1-1 TRBV7-9 TRBD1 15 - TGTGCCAGCAGGACCAAGGACAGGTTGAACACTGAAGCTTTCTTT CASRTKDRLNTEAFF
TRBJ1-5 TRBV7-8 - 15 - TGTGCCAGCAGCTTAGGCAGGGATCTTTACCAGCCCCAGCATTTT CASSLGRDLYQPQHF
TRBJ1-4 TRBV15 - 13 - TGTGCCACCAGCACATCCGGGAGGAAAAAACTGTTTTTT CATSTSGRKKLFF
TRBJ1-2 TRBV27 - 15 - TGTGCCAGCAGTTTATCGGGGCAGGGGTTGGATGGCTACACCTTC CASSLSGQGLDGYTF
TRBJ1-3 TRBV18 - 15 - TGTGCCAGCTCAGTTTGGGCCGACTCTGGAAACACCATATATTTT CASSVWADSGNTIYF
TRBJ2-5 TRBV19 - 11 - TGTGCCAGCTCACCGGGGGAGACCCAGTACTTC CASSPGETQYF
TRBJ2-7 TRBV7-9 TRBD2 14 - TGTGCCAGCAGCTTAGGCGGGAGAGCCTACGAGCAGTACTTC CASSLGGRAYEQYF
TRBJ2-1 TRBV19 TRBD2 15 - TGTGCCAGTACCGGACTAGCGACAACCTACAATGAGCAGTTCTTC CASTGLATTYNEQFF
TRBJ1-4 TRBV21-1 - 13 few TGTGCCAGGCAGGGACAGGGGGATGAAAAACTGTTTTTT CARQGQGDEKLFF
TRBJ2-7 TRBV5-1 - 13 - TGCGCCAGCAGCTTGGGTAGCGCCTACGAGCAGTACTTC CASSLGSAYEQYF
TRBJ2-5 TRBV4-1 TRBD1 14 - TGCGCCAGCAGCGAAGGACAGGACCAAGAGACCCAGTACTTC CASSEGQDQETQYF
TRBJ1-1 TRBV11-2 TRBD1 15 - TGTGCCAGCAGCTTAGATCAGGGGGCGGTCACTGAAGCTTTCTTT CASSLDQGAVTEAFF
TRBJ2-2 TRBV28 - 15 - TGTGCCAGCAGTTTAGCAGGGCCAAGCACCGGGGAGCTGTTTTTT CASSLAGPSTGELFF
TRBJ2-7 TRBV4-2 - 17 - TGTGCCAGCAGCCAAGAGGGCAAGGATACCTCTGACTACGAGCAGTACTTC CASSQEGKDTSDYEQYF
TRBJ2-3 TRBV28 TRBD2 17 - TGTGCCAGCAGTTGGGGACTAGCGGAACAGGGTAGAGATACGCAGTATTTT CASSWGLAEQGRDTQYF